Detailed here is one TCR beta chain. What it binds is not known. These data belong to a study of CD8 T cells in ankylosing spondylitis. Study outcomes and limitations: Eight or nine highly homologous variants made up a TCR beta motif that seemed to typify ankylosing spondylitis blood. Reported data indicate significant enrichment of disease-linked clones within matched ankylosing spondylitis synovial fluid.

This CDR3 has 15 amino acids. Trimming stripped 4 bases from V and 6 bases from J, with 17 bases between. The germline V gene has CDR1 SGHTA and CDR2 FQGTGA. Making the TCR beta libraries involved quantitative 5'-RACE with molecular barcodes. TCRdb passed the 5' RACE reads through MiXCR, listing each CDR3 protein once. The sample carries 50,000 to 70,000 distinct CDR3 sequences, about 6% recorded once. Source material: synovial fluid, either unsorted or a sorted T cell fraction (not recorded which). V gene TRBV7-3 combines with J gene TRBJ2-3; possibly TRBD1 for D (5 bases). This receptor was obtained from a male donor with ankylosing spondylitis. The CDR3: CASSYGQTVLDTQYF. DNA of the CDR3: TGTGCCAGCAGCTACGGACAAACCGTTTTGGATACGCAGTATTTT.